This passage covers 14 T cell receptor beta chains from one sample sequenced in a study of metastatic and nonmetastatic thyroid tumors. Via MiXCR, TCRdb re-called the PCR reads. The repertoire holds around 70,000 clones, with around 18% as singletons. None of the patients had undergone any treatment ahead of thyroid surgery. Sequenced input: blood. The source of these receptors is a female donor with papillary thyroid cancer or a benign thyroid nodule (not recorded which). Some clones in this sample may be carry-over from other donors' samples.

The table lists this clone with many counts. Other DNA sequences from this sample encode an identical CDR3 as well. The chain joins TRBV11-2 to TRBJ1-2; possible D gene TRBD1, 5 bases. The germline V gene has CDR1 SGHAT and CDR2 FQNNGV. The CDR3 is 15 amino acids. Trimming shortened V by 2 bases and J by 5 bases, and 15 bases separated the two germline ends. CDR3 region: CASSLPGGAGYGYTF. DNA of the CDR3: TGTGCCAGCAGCTTACCCGGCGGGGCAGGGTATGGCTACACCTTC.

This clone was recorded many times. This chain connects TRBV9 to TRBJ1-5, with 10 bases that match TRBD1. V shed 4 bases, J shed 6 bases, and the junction held 7 bases outside the gene matches. Germline V gene lookup returns CDR1 SGDLS and CDR2 YYNGEE. The CDR3 covers 15 residues. CDR3 sequence: CASSIGTGVFQPQHF. As DNA, the CDR3 is TGTGCCAGCAGCATTGGGACAGGGGTGTTTCAGCCCCAGCATTTT.

The rearrangement joins TRBV6-5 to TRBJ2-7, with TRBD1 matching 8 bases. The junction had 1 base not matched to a gene; V was cut back by 0 bases and J by 6 bases. This CDR3 is built from 13 residues. Germline assignment: CDR1 MNHEY and CDR2 SVGAGI. In nucleotides, the CDR3 is TGTGCCAGCAGTTACTCGACAGGGGCCGAGCAGTACTTC. Translation gives CASSYSTGAEQYF.

This clone was seen at least ten times. Distinct nucleotide sequences in the sample also encode this CDR3. The rearrangement uses TRBV11-3 and TRBJ2-7; unclear D gene. This CDR3 has 15 residues. V lost 5 bases to trimming and J lost 5 bases, with 19 bases between them. Per the germline V gene, CDR1 is SGHNT and CDR2 is YENEEA. In DNA form, the CDR3 reads TGTGCCAGCAGCCCGGGTGGTGTAAAAAACGACGAGCAGTACTTC. It yields the protein CASSPGGVKNDEQYF. Full variable domain (remainder filled in from reference TRBV11-3 and TRBJ2-7): EAGVVQSPRYKIIEKKQPVAFWCNPISGHNTLYWYLQNLGQGPELLIRYENEEAVDDSQLPKDRFSAERLKGVDSTLKIQPAELGDSAVYLCASSPGGVKNDEQYFGPGTRLTVT.

This clone has at least ten counts. This chain uses TRBV3-1 with TRBJ2-5; 7 nucleotides agree with TRBD1. Losses at the gene ends were 7 bases for V and 5 bases for J; bases not matched to a gene: 10. Germline CDR1 is LGHDT and CDR2 is YNNKEL (reference sequence). The CDR3 sequence is 14 residues long. The CDR3 DNA reads as TGTGCCAGCACTTCGGGACAGAGCTGGGAGACCCAGTACTTC. This sequence encodes CASTSGQSWETQYF.

The sample holds many counts of this clone. This sequence joins TRBV7-9 and TRBJ1-5; 9 nucleotides line up with TRBD1. Germline values: CDR1 SEHNR, CDR2 FQNEAQ (reference sequence). This CDR3 spans 15 amino acids. V trimming: 1 base; J trimming: 3 bases; junction bases outside the gene matches: 1. The CDR3 here is CASSLGTGDNQPQHF. The CDR3 nucleotides read TGTGCCAGCAGCTTAGGGACAGGGGACAATCAGCCCCAGCATTTT.

This clone was detected many times. The V and J genes are TRBV7-2 and TRBJ2-7; 10 nucleotides match TRBD2. With V trimmed by 4 bases and J by 3 bases, 6 bases remained unmatched. This CDR3 comprises 15 residues. Per germline, CDR1 SGHTA and CDR2 FQGNSA. The CDR3 is CASSSRTSGGYEQYF. CDR3 nucleotide sequence: TGTGCCAGCAGCTCGCGGACTAGCGGAGGCTACGAGCAGTACTTC.

At least ten counts were recorded for this clone. The V gene is TRBV9, the J gene TRBJ2-7; D is perhaps TRBD1 (5 bases). Germline V gene lookup returns CDR1 SGDLS and CDR2 YYNGEE. Trimming cost V 0 bases and J 0 bases, with 7 bases left between them. The CDR3 is 14 residues long. CDR3 in amino acids: CASSVEDSSYEQYF. The CDR3 nucleotides are TGTGCCAGCAGCGTAGAAGACAGCTCCTACGAGCAGTACTTC.

The chain carries TRBV2 and TRBJ2-3; D possibly corresponds to TRBD1 (5 bases). There are 17 residues in the CDR3. Trimming pared 0 bases from V and 4 bases from J, leaving 17 bases between. Germline values: CDR1 SNHLY, CDR2 FYNNEI. The CDR3 spells CASSEALGQIRADTQYF. For the CDR3, the DNA is TGTGCCAGCAGTGAAGCGCTCGGACAAATTAGGGCAGATACGCAGTATTTT.

This clone was counted between two and nine times. The chain couples TRBV4-2 to TRBJ2-1; D uncertain. CDR1 and CDR2 (germline): LGHNA, YNFKEQ. The CDR3 consists of 11 residues. The germline V and J ends were trimmed by 2 bases and 5 bases, with 1 base remaining between them. The CDR3 protein is CASSQNNEQFF. CDR3 sequence (DNA): TGTGCCAGCAGCCAAAACAATGAGCAGTTCTTC.

This clone occurred many times. This chain connects TRBV4-1 to TRBJ2-7; possibly TRBD2 for D (7 bases). This CDR3 has 17 residues. V gave up 0 bases and J gave up 0 bases, with 15 bases separating them. Per the germline V gene, CDR1 is MGHRA and CDR2 is YSYEKL. The CDR3 sequence is CASSQDGRAGASYEQYF. The CDR3 bases are TGCGCCAGCAGCCAAGATGGGAGGGCAGGGGCCTCCTACGAGCAGTACTTC.

On this clone itself: A much larger clone differs from this one at a single base, so this may be a read error. This chain joins TRBV11-1 and TRBJ1-1, with D uncertain. The germline gives CDR1 SGHAT, CDR2 FQDESV (reference sequence). V was shortened by 2 bases and J by 5 bases, with 21 bases between the two germline ends. CDR3 length equals 17 residues. The CDR3 DNA reads as TGTGCCAGCAGCTTATACGTACCGATGGGCTTCCTGACTGAAGCTTTCTTT. Protein: CASSLYVPMGFLTEAFF.

V gene TRBV25-1 combines with J gene TRBJ2-7; 10 positions agree with TRBD1. V lost 1 base and J lost 5; bases outside the gene matches: 8. CDR1 is MGHDK and CDR2 is SYGVNS in the germline V gene. The CDR3 contains 16 residues. The CDR3 loop reads CASSEFLQGQGNEQYF. The DNA of the CDR3 is TGTGCCAGCAGTGAATTCCTGCAGGGACAGGGGAACGAGCAGTACTTC.

This sequence joins TRBV28 and TRBJ1-6; D remains ambiguous. V lost 2 bases and J lost 10, with 15 bases in between. This CDR3 contains 15 residues. From germline, CDR1 is MDHEN and CDR2 SYDVKM. CDR3 sequence (DNA): TGTGCCAGCAGTTTAGGATTTGGGATGGCATCACCCCTCCACTTT. It yields the protein CASSLGFGMASPLHF.